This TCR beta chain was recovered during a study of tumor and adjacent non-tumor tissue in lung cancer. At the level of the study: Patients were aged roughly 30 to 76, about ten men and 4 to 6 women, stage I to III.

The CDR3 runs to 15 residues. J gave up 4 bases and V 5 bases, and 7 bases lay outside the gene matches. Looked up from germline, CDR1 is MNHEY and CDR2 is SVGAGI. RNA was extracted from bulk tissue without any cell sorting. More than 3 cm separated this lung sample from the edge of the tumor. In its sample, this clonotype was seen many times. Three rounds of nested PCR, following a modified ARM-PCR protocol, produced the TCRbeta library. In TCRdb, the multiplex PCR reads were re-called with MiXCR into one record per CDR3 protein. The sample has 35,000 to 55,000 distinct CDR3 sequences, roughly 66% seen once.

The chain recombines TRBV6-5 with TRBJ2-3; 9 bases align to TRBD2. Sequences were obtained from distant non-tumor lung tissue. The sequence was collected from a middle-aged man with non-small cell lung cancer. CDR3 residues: CASSSSGSIADTQYF. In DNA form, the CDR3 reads TGTGCCAGCAGTAGTAGCGGGAGTATTGCAGATACGCAGTATTTT.